The subject of this entry is one T cell receptor (beta chain). Antigen: not known. The V end was cut by 6 bases, the J end by 3 bases, with 17 bases between. CDR3 length equals 16 residues. This entry is derived from a study of T-cell reconstitution after alpha-beta-depleted transplantation in children. Unique molecular identifiers were incorporated when the TCRbeta library was constructed. One entry per CDR3 protein results from TCRdb running MiXCR on the PCR reads. The data show about 980,000 distinct CDR3 sequences, with less than 30% seen just once and more than 25% held by the top ten. Whole-study results and caveats: By one year post-transplant, T-cell counts and diversity largely arose from T cells that were newly produced. Reportedly, only several hundred clones from non-depleted graft cells drove alpha-beta T-cell counts at about two months. Elevated TCRbeta diversity at day 60 was traced, in some patients, to surviving recipient T cells and thymic progenitors.

The rearrangement uses TRBV12-3 or TRBV12-4 and TRBJ1-4, with D possibly TRBD1 on 5 matching bases. The TCR originated in a boy younger than two who had a stem cell transplant for SCID, so the T cells may come from the graft donor. Specimen: PBMCs, mostly from graft donor cells, collected 360 days after TCRalphabeta/CD19-depleted stem cell transplant. In nucleotides, the CDR3 is TGTGCCAGCAGACCCCCAGGGCGAGGAGCTAATGAAAAACTGTTTTTT. Its protein product is CASRPPGRGANEKLFF.